These T cell receptor beta chains were read from a single sample in a study of cytomegalovirus exposure and HLA in healthy donors. TCRdb keeps only in-frame clones here, not all; method: immunoSEQ multiplex PCR. The table lists around 130,000 clones. Material: PBMCs. The receptors here all came from a woman in her thirties or forties in good health and CMV-seronegative. Both conserved end residues are part of each CDR3. A D gene is named only where the DNA matches it firmly.

v_gene	j_gene	d_gene	CDR3aa	CDR3nt
TRBV7-6	TRBJ2-5	TRBD2	CASRLAGGQLETQYF	TGTGCCAGCAGGCTAGCGGGGGGGCAGTTGGAGACCCAGTACTTC
TRBV6-1	TRBJ1-4	.	CASSPGGINEKLFF	TGTGCCAGCAGTCCTGGAGGGATTAATGAAAAACTGTTTTTT
TRBV10-3	TRBJ2-2	.	CAITEGALPTGELFF	TGTGCCATCACGGAGGGGGCCCTTCCCACCGGGGAGCTGTTTTTT
TRBV7-2	TRBJ1-2	TRBD1	CASSPNTGEYGYTF	TGTGCCAGCAGCCCAAACACAGGGGAGTATGGCTACACCTTC
TRBV2	TRBJ2-7	TRBD1	CASDEDRGTYEQYF	TGTGCCAGTGACGAGGACAGGGGCACCTACGAGCAGTACTTC
TRBV2	TRBJ2-2	TRBD1	CASSEGGQGEGTGELFF	TGTGCCAGCAGTGAAGGGGGACAGGGAGAGGGGACCGGGGAGCTGTTTTTT
TRBV7-9	TRBJ2-5	TRBD2	CASSLGLAGVETQYF	TGTGCCAGCAGCTTAGGTCTAGCGGGGGTCGAGACCCAGTACTTC
TRBV18	TRBJ1-5	.	CASSPGVQPQHF	TGTGCCAGCTCACCAGGAGTTCAGCCCCAGCATTTT
TRBV25-1	TRBJ2-1	TRBD2	CASSLAGGHFVEQFF	TGTGCCAGCAGTTTAGCGGGGGGGCATTTCGTTGAGCAGTTCTTC
TRBV6-6	TRBJ1-4	.	CASSLRGELFF	TGTGCCAGCAGTCTAAGAGGAGAACTGTTTTTT
TRBV9	TRBJ1-6	.	CASSPGGSGNSPLHF	TGTGCCAGCAGCCCCGGAGGAAGCGGTAATTCACCCCTCCACTTT
TRBV19	TRBJ2-1	.	CASGTGSSYNEQFF	TGTGCCAGTGGAACAGGGAGCTCCTACAATGAGCAGTTCTTC
TRBV27	TRBJ2-6	.	CASSLSRAKLGSGANVLTF	TGTGCCAGCAGTTTATCCAGGGCGAAATTGGGCTCTGGGGCCAACGTCCTGACTTTC
TRBV11-1	TRBJ1-6	TRBD1	CASSFRTGGNSPLHF	TGTGCCAGCAGCTTCCGGACAGGGGGCAATTCACCCCTCCACTTT
TRBV7-9	TRBJ2-7	.	CASSFRQATSYEQYF	TGTGCCAGCAGCTTCCGACAGGCAACCTCCTACGAGCAGTACTTC
TRBV28	TRBJ1-1	.	CASSYRTNTEAFF	TGTGCCAGCAGTTACAGGACGAACACTGAAGCTTTCTTT
TRBV5-6	TRBJ1-1	.	CASSLGPGMNTEAFF	TGTGCCAGCAGCTTGGGTCCAGGGATGAACACTGAAGCTTTCTTT
TRBV18	TRBJ2-3	.	CASSPSRTDTQYF	TGTGCCAGCTCACCAAGCCGCACAGATACGCAGTATTTT
TRBV15	TRBJ2-1	TRBD2	CATRVWGGDNEQFF	TGTGCCACCCGGGTGTGGGGGGGGGACAATGAGCAGTTCTTC
TRBV7-9	TRBJ1-1	.	CASSSRLGGTEAFF	TGTGCCAGCAGCTCGCGACTGGGGGGTACTGAAGCTTTCTTT
TRBV5-1	TRBJ1-4	TRBD1	CASSASGTGTEKLFF	TGCGCCAGCAGCGCATCCGGGACAGGGACTGAAAAACTGTTTTTT
TRBV27	TRBJ2-3	.	CASNLAGARRGTQYF	TGTGCCAGCAACCTGGCAGGGGCCCGCCGAGGTACGCAGTATTTT
TRBV6-6	TRBJ1-5	TRBD1	CASSPGQGARQPQHF	TGTGCCAGCAGCCCGGGACAGGGGGCGAGACAGCCCCAGCATTTT